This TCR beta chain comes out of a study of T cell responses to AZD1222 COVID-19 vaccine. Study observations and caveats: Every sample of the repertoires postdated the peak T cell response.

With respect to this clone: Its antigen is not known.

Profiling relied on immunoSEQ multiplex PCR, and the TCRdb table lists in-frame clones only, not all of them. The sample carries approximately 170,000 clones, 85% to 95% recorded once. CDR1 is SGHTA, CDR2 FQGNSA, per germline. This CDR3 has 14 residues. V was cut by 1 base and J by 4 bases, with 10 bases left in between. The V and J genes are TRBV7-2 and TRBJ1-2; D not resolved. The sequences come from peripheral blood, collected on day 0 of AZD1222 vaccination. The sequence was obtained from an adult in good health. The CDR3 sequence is CASSLGAKSYGYTF. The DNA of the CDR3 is TGTGCCAGCAGCTTAGGGGCTAAGAGCTATGGCTACACCTTC.